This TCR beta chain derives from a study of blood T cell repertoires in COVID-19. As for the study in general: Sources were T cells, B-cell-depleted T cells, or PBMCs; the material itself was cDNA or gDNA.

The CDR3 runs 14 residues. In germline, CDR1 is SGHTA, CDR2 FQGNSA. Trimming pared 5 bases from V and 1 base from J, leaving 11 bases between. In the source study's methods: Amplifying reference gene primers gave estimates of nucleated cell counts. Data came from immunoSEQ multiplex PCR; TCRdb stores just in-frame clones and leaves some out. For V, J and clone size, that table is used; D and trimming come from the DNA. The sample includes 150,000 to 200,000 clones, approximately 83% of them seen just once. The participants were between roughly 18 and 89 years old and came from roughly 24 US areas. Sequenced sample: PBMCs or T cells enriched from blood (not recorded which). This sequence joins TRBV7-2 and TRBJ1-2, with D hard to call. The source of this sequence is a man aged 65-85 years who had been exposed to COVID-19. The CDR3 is CASSPGALNYGYTF. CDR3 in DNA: TGTGCCAGCAGCCCAGGTGCCCTTAACTATGGCTACACCTTC.